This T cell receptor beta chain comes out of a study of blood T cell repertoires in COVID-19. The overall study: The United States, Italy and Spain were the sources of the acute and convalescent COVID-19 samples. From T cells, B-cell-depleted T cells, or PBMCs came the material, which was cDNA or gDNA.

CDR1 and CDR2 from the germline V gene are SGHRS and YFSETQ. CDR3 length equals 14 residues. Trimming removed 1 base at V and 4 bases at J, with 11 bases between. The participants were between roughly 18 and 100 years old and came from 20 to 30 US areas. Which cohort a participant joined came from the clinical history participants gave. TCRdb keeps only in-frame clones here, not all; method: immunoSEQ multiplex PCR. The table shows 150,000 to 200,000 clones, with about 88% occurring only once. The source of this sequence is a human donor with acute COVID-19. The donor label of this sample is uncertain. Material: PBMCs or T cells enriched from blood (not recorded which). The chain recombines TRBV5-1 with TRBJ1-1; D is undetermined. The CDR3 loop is CASSLFRGATEAFF. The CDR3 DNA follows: TGCGCCAGCAGCTTGTTCCGGGGTGCCACTGAAGCTTTCTTT.